These 3 T cell receptor beta chains originate from one sample sequenced in a study of beta chain features in type 1 diabetes (dated by TCRdb to 2016 to 2019). These receptors' targets are unknown. The library was made by the immunoSEQ multiplex PCR assay. The entire isolated RNA was reverse transcribed using the High Capacity cDNA Reverse Transcription Kit, and thus expressed TCRB transcripts were sequenced. TCRdb took this table from immuneACCESS and kept in-frame rearrangements with V and J called. Such tables lack part of the clones; where checked against another copy, unresolved V genes explain under half of the gap, and the rest is unexplained. The sample has 250,000 or so clones on record, about a fifth of them singletons. Roughly 0.028% of the sample rests with the top ten. Study-level results and caveats: In all four CD4+ subsets, TCRB CDR3 length was moderately but significantly shorter in type 1 diabetes patients.

The sequencing sample was made of naive CD4+ T cells from blood. Taken with the paper, the label for cell subset or site translates to: true naive CD4+ T cells. All receptors derive from a woman aged 40 to 50 with type 1 diabetes.

V is TRBV19 and J is TRBJ1-2; 7 positions match TRBD1. The junction had 3 bases not matched to a gene; V was cut back by 8 bases and J by 0 bases. Germline CDR1 and CDR2: LNHDA and SQIVND (reference sequence). The length of the CDR3 is 13 residues. Written as DNA, the CDR3 is TGTGCCAGTTCGACAGGGCCTAACTATGGCTACACCTTC. Its protein is CASSTGPNYGYTF.

The chain is built from TRBV15 and TRBJ2-3; D may be TRBD1 (6 bases). This CDR3 contains 14 residues. V lost 8 bases to trimming and J lost 0 bases, with 12 bases between them. Germline-derived CDR1 and CDR2 are LNHNV and YYDKDF (reference sequence). The CDR3 bases are TGTGCCACCGAAATGGACAGTAGCACAGATACGCAGTATTTT. Amino acids: CATEMDSSTDTQYF.

The chain is built from TRBV6-6 and TRBJ2-1; D may be TRBD1 (7 bases). The CDR3 spans 13 residues. CDR1 and CDR2 from the germline V gene are MNHNY and SVGAGI (reference sequence). Deletions cut 6 bases from V and 8 bases from J, with 14 bases between. As DNA, the CDR3 is TGTGCCAGCAGAGGAGGCGGGACAGATGAGCAGTTCTTC. This codes for CASRGGGTDEQFF.